The 9 T cell receptor beta chains given below trace back to one sample, sequenced in a study of shared T cell receptors in the human thymus. TCRdb's copy holds only in-frame clones and misses some; the assay was immunoSEQ multiplex PCR. The top ten clones hold approximately 0.013% of a sample with 500,000 to 550,000 clones, 75% to 85% of them seen once. The sample also formed part of further work on human thymus T cells.

The sequencing sample was made of thymocytes. Receptors were obtained from a boy less than two years old with a congenital heart defect.

CDR3 amino acids: CASSLAPRGEQYF. For the CDR3, the DNA is TGTGCCAGCAGTTTGGCCCCACGGGGCGAGCAGTACTTC. The V and J genes are TRBV28 and TRBJ2-7; the D gene is possibly TRBD2 (5 bases). Germline CDR1 is MDHEN and CDR2 is SYDVKM. CDR3 size: 13 residues. Trimming cost V 3 bases and J 6 bases, with 12 bases left between them. Together with reference TRBV28 and TRBJ2-7, the CDR3 gives the full variable domain: DVKVTQSSRYLVKRTGEKVFLECVQDMDHENMFWYRQDPGLGLRLIYFSYDVKMKEKGDIPEGYSVSREKKERFSLILESASTNQTSMYLCASSLAPRGEQYFGPGTRLTVT.

V is TRBV12-5 and J is TRBJ2-7, with a weak D call TRBD1 (7 bases). The CDR3 totals 14 residues. Looked up from germline, CDR1 is LGHNT and CDR2 is FRNRAP. Trimming pared 7 bases from V and 2 bases from J, leaving 15 bases between. For the CDR3, the DNA is TGTGCTAGTGCTTCGGAGGGGGCTCCCTACGAGCAGTACTTC. As protein: CASASEGAPYEQYF. Filled out from reference TRBV12-5 and TRBJ2-7, the complete variable domain reads DARVTQTPRHKVTEMGQEVTMRCQPILGHNTVFWYRQTMMQGLELLAYFRNRAPLDDSGMPKDRFSAEMPDATLATLKIQPSEPRDSAVYFCASASEGAPYEQYFGPGTRLTVT.

The chain employs TRBV30 and TRBJ2-1; possible D gene TRBD2, 6 bases. V lost 0 bases, J lost 4 bases, and 16 bases lay in between. Germline V gene sequence: CDR1 GTSNPN, CDR2 SVGIG (reference sequence). The CDR3 runs to 16 residues. CDR3 loop: CAWSVGTFREYNEQFF. CDR3 nucleotide sequence: TGTGCCTGGAGTGTAGGTACCTTTCGGGAGTACAATGAGCAGTTCTTC.

The V gene is TRBV4-3, the J gene TRBJ1-3, with unresolved D. CDR3 size: 15 residues. The germline V gene has CDR1 LGHNA and CDR2 YSLEER. The germline V and J ends were trimmed by 0 bases and 0 bases, with 6 bases remaining between them. The CDR3 nucleotides are TGCGCCAGCAGCCAAGATTGTCACTCTGGAAACACCATATATTTT. It codes for CASSQDCHSGNTIYF.

The V and J genes are TRBV7-2 and TRBJ1-4, with a weak D call TRBD1 (5 bases). The germline V gene has CDR1 SGHTA and CDR2 FQGNSA. This CDR3 has 16 amino acids. Trimming took 5 bases from V and 0 from J, leaving 13 bases between them. The chain's CDR3 is CASSRREAATNEKLFF. The CDR3 region has the DNA TGTGCCAGCAGCCGCAGGGAGGCCGCAACTAATGAAAAACTGTTTTTT. Variable domain in full (rest from reference TRBV7-2 and TRBJ1-4): GAGVSQSPSNKVTEKGKDVELRCDPISGHTALYWYRQSLGQGLEFLIYFQGNSAPDKSGLPSDRFSAERTGGSVSTLTIQRTQQEDSAVYLCASSRREAATNEKLFFGSGTQLSVL.

As concerns this clone: The same CDR3 can be traced to other DNA sequences in this sample. The chain links TRBV6-5 to TRBJ2-1; D call uncertain. The CDR3 spans 11 residues. Per the germline V gene, CDR1 is MNHEY and CDR2 is SVGAGI. With 7 bases removed from V and 4 bases from J, the gap between germline ends came to 5 bases. DNA for the CDR3: TGTGCCAGCACCTCTTACAATGAGCAGTTCTTC. It is translated as CASTSYNEQFF.

The V and J genes are TRBV11-3 and TRBJ1-2; possibly TRBD1 for D (5 bases). V was shortened by 0 bases and J by 8 bases, with 10 bases between the two germline ends. The CDR3 contains 13 residues. CDR1 is SGHNT, CDR2 YENEEA, per germline. The CDR3 loop is CASSLDREGGYTF. The CDR3 DNA is TGTGCCAGCAGCTTAGACAGGGAGGGCGGCTACACCTTC.

In this sample, this clone turned up a few times. The chain combines TRBV7-6 with TRBJ2-1; 8 bases agree with TRBD2. Germline values: CDR1 SGHVS, CDR2 FNYEAQ. V shed 7 bases and J 8 bases; nucleotides not matched to a gene: 16. The CDR3 covers 16 residues. CDR3 residues: CASTRAPGTSKYEQFF. The CDR3 nucleotides read TGTGCCAGCACCCGGGCCCCCGGGACTAGTAAATATGAGCAGTTCTTC.

The rearrangement uses TRBV9 and TRBJ1-2; the D is unclear. This CDR3 spans 15 amino acids. Per germline, CDR1 SGDLS and CDR2 YYNGEE. Trimming pared 0 bases from V and 0 bases from J, leaving 9 bases between. The CDR3: CASSVAAQTNYGYTF. CDR3 sequence (DNA): TGTGCCAGCAGCGTAGCAGCGCAGACTAACTATGGCTACACCTTC.